This TCR beta chain was sequenced for a study of T cells in Graves' hyperthyroidism and ophthalmopathy. Whole-study results and caveats: Ophthalmopathy and stable hyperthyroidism were told apart by a 13 V-J model.

Germline loops: CDR1 MNHEY, CDR2 SVGAGI. V lost 2 bases to trimming and J lost 3 bases; unmatched junction nucleotides: 14. The CDR3 runs to 19 residues. TCR beta CDR3 region amplification was performed from RNA transcripts. The study used the HTBI primer set for a first-round RT-PCR of the TCR CDR3. In TCRdb, the multiplex PCR reads were re-called with MiXCR into one record per CDR3 protein. The sample carries some 600,000 distinct CDR3 sequences, approximately 15% recorded once. This clonotype was picked up many times. Its antigen remains unidentified. Each patient was aged 18 to 65 and had newly diagnosed hyperthyroidism of under 2 months' duration. Orbital computed tomography, thyroid ultrasound, serum thyroxine and TRAb, and clinical symptoms together informed the diagnoses.

This rearrangement joins TRBV6-5 to TRBJ2-3; the match to TRBD2 covers 10 bases. The clonotype comes from a woman aged 25 to 39 with Graves' hyperthyroidism that later progressed to Graves' ophthalmopathy. The sequenced sample was blood. CDR3 amino acids: CASSYGATSGQGVTDTQYF. The CDR3 region has the DNA TGTGCCAGCAGTTACGGTGCGACTAGCGGGCAAGGAGTAACAGATACGCAGTATTTT.